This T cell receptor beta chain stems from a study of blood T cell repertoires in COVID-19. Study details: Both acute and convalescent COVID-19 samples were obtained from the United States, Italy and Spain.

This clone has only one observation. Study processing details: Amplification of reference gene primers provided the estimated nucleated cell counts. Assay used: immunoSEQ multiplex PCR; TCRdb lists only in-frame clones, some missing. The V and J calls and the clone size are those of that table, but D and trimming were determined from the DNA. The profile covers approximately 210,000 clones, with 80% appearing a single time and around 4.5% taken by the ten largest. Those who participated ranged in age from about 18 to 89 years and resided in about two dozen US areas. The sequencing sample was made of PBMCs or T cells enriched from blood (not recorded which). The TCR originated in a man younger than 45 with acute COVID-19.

CDR3 DNA: TGCGCCAGCAGCGACGGGACAGGAGCGACCGGGGAGCTGTTTTTT. Its protein product is CASSDGTGATGELFF. This chain uses TRBV5-1 with TRBJ2-2; 8 bases are a match to TRBD1. Germline loops: CDR1 SGHRS, CDR2 YFSETQ. This CDR3 is built from 15 residues. Trimming cost V 4 bases and J 5 bases; bases outside gene matches: 7.